The sequence of this TCR beta chain was determined in a study of cytomegalovirus exposure and HLA in healthy donors. Study summary: An early data release held 79 million or so unique TCRs from HLA-typed donors. Points from the study as a whole: As was reported, the HLA-A and HLA-B alleles of most subjects were accurately predicted from TCR beta sequences. One variant, a missense change in DCLRE1C, was linked in a later analysis to TCR beta V- and J-gene trimming. 87-base-pair reads could not separate some V segments, including TRBV6-2 and TRBV6-3.

Amplification used 60 Vbeta primers and 13 Jbeta primers. Using immunoSEQ multiplex PCR, the repertoire was profiled, and TCRdb retains in-frame clones only, with some absent. The sample holds 200,000 to 250,000 clones; roughly 68% are singletons and the top ten take roughly 2.5%. The CDR3 has 19 residues. V trimming: 4 bases; J trimming: 0 bases; junction bases outside the gene matches: 13. Looked up from germline, CDR1 is LNHDA and CDR2 is SQIVND (reference sequence). Notes on this clone: What it recognizes is unknown.

The receptor's source is a man between 40 and 49 years old in good health and CMV-seropositive. The genes are TRBV19 and TRBJ1-4; 8 bases fit TRBD1. The sequenced sample was PBMCs. The CDR3 reads CASSTGQGDPPPTNEKLFF. The CDR3 nucleotides read TGTGCCAGTAGTACCGGACAGGGCGACCCTCCTCCAACTAATGAAAAACTGTTTTTT.